This T cell receptor (beta chain) derives from a study of T cell responses to AZD1222 COVID-19 vaccine. The study's findings and limits: Nearly half of the spike-specific TCRs reportedly recognize variant regions that carry no mutations. It was only five to seven AZD1222 recipients who were seropositive at baseline. Repertoires were sampled only after the peak T cell response. A mostly white British donor set with more females was recruited, and clonal diversity was possibly underestimated.

Comments on this clone: Its antigen is as yet unknown.

The protocol was immunoSEQ multiplex PCR, while the TCRdb copy is restricted to in-frame clones and leaves out a portion. The sample lists some 180,000 clones, over 80% occurring once. This CDR3 comprises 13 residues. Trimming took off 5 bases at V and 0 bases at J, with 7 bases between the two ends. Germline V gene lookup returns CDR1 SGHAT and CDR2 FQDESV (reference sequence). This clonotype was sampled from an adult in good health. The chain couples TRBV11-1 to TRBJ2-5; D gene uncertain. Sequencing was performed on peripheral blood, taken on day 0 of AZD1222 vaccination. CDR3 region: CASSPVYQETQYF. The CDR3 nucleotides are TGTGCCAGCAGCCCTGTGTACCAAGAGACCCAGTACTTC.